This T cell receptor (beta chain) was recorded in a study of T cells in Graves' hyperthyroidism and ophthalmopathy (dated by TCRdb to the late 2010s). For context, the study as a whole: Peripheral blood samples were taken at the time of initial diagnosis, prior to any treatment. TCR V-J signatures able to tell the groups apart were searched for in a discovery cohort of 90 to 100 patients, of whom 43 had Graves' ophthalmopathy and roughly 58 had stable Graves' hyperthyroidism. Prospective prediction of ophthalmopathy was tested in an independent validation cohort consisting of roughly 19 hyperthyroidism patients and 15 to 17 patients who later progressed to ophthalmopathy. The 100 discovery patients were divided at random into training and test sets in a 7:3 ratio. In addition, the study compared T-cell repertoires in thyroid tissue and in blood from five or six Graves' hyperthyroidism patients. After blood sampling, hyperthyroidism patients were treated with methimazole at a starting dose of 30 mg daily, and ophthalmopathy patients were treated with high-dose intravenous methylprednisolone. TCR Vbeta CDR3 sequencing of 140 or so peripheral blood samples (about 45 ophthalmopathy, roughly 72 hyperthyroidism and around 17 progressor patients) is reported in the paper.

A patient counted as having stable Graves' hyperthyroidism if no progression to ophthalmopathy occurred over 18 months of follow-up. Hyperthyroidism patients were newly diagnosed, had a disease duration of under 2 months, and were aged 18 to 65 years. Exclusion was applied to patients with uncontrolled infections, other autoimmune diseases, pregnancy or lactation. Diagnoses were established on the basis of clinical symptoms, serum thyroxine and TRAb, thyroid ultrasound, and orbital computed tomography. PBMCs were isolated from 10 ml of fresh peripheral blood by Ficoll-Paque density gradient centrifugation. Total RNA was extracted with Trizol reagent, and quality was checked on an Agilent 2100 Bioanalyzer. Study-wide conclusions, independent of this receptor: During validation, the model predicted progression to ophthalmopathy a median of roughly 7.1 months ahead of onset, with more than 60% sensitivity and almost 75% specificity. No statistical method was used to set the sample size in advance, and investigators knew the group allocation. Most expanded thyroid clonotypes (frequency above 0.001) were also detected in blood, a finding suggesting that blood repertoires may reflect thyroid immune responses. In cross-validation, a model built on a 13 V-J signature told ophthalmopathy apart from stable hyperthyroidism with approximately 90% sensitivity and 81% to 82% specificity, and in testing the same model reached 80%/75%.

TCR beta CDR3 regions were amplified from RNA transcripts. The first round of RT-PCR for the TCR CDR3 was performed with the HTBI primer set and the Qiagen OneStep RT-PCR kit. Libraries were constructed in a second round of multiplex PCR, after which size selection and purification were carried out. Sequencing of the libraries was done on an Illumina HiSeq2000 using paired-end 100 bp reads. On the study's bioinformatics: SOAPnuke was used to process the raw data, throwing out any read that contained adapters or uncalled bases, had a mean Phred below 15, or lacked an exact constant-primer or identifier match. High-quality paired reads were merged using COPE v1.2.5, and each unique nucleotide sequence was defined as a clonotype. Clonotypes were aligned to IMGT TRBV, TRBD and TRBJ reference segments using MiTCR v1.1. The analysis included only V-J combinations with a frequency above 0.0001, which together covered more than 98% of the repertoires. A TCS score was defined as the ratio of F50 (clonal expansion) to E x V (chaos), with BLOSUM62-based TCRdist applied between CDR3 peptides within each V-J. Welch's t-statistics and random forest reduced fewer than 550 V-J features to about 12, which were used in a naive Bayes classifier (R e1071). TCRdb redid the processing of the public reads, applying fastp at Q25 and MiXCR, and retained in-frame beta chains. CDR3 protein duplicates are merged, each entry listing the most common genes and DNA. The V and J calls reflect TCRdb's pipeline rather than the authors' work. The sample yields approximately 590,000 distinct CDR3 sequences; less than 20% were counted once. About 7% of the sample is taken by the ten largest.

This clonotype came up many times. This receptor's antigen is unknown. The input lacks base qualities; no much larger clone sits a single base away. Via the germline V gene, CDR1 is SGHTA and CDR2 FQGNSA. Its CDR3 holds 17 amino acids, cysteine through phenylalanine. Just CDR3 DNA is preserved here, 51 bases in frame from base 1. The germline V end is reduced by 2 bases and the J end by 1 base; junction bases left unmatched: 8. This chain is built from TRBV7-2 and TRBJ2-7; 10 bases in between match TRBD2. The sequenced material came from blood. This TCR was sampled from a young woman with Graves' hyperthyroidism. The CDR3 reads as follows: CASSLSLAGVQSYEQYF. The sequence in DNA is TGTGCCAGCAGCTTATCCCTAGCGGGAGTTCAGTCCTACGAGCAGTACTTC.